What follows is one T cell receptor beta chain and its context. V lost 2 bases to trimming and J lost 2 bases, with 7 bases between them. Germline CDR1 LNHDA, CDR2 SQIVND (reference sequence). The CDR3 runs 14 residues. This entry belongs to a study of T cells in Graves' hyperthyroidism and ophthalmopathy. There were TCR beta CDR3 regions amplified from RNA transcripts. Using the HTBI primer set, a first-round RT-PCR was run on the TCR CDR3. TCRdb recomputed calls from the multiplex PCR reads with MiXCR, one row per CDR3 protein. The profile shows hundreds of thousands of distinct CDR3 sequences, more than 12% of them singletons. Individuals with ophthalmopathy presented a Clinical Activity Score of at least 3, a NOSPECS grade of at least 4 and a duration under 3 months. Diagnoses used clinical symptoms, serum thyroxine and TRAb, thyroid ultrasound and orbital computed tomography.

The clonotype was recovered from a man aged 45-65 years with Graves' ophthalmopathy. The chain recombines TRBV19 with TRBJ2-1; D remains ambiguous. The sequenced material came from blood. CDR3 in DNA: TGTGCCAGTAGTATAAGCATCGCCTACAATGAGCAGTTCTTC. It translates to CASSISIAYNEQFF.